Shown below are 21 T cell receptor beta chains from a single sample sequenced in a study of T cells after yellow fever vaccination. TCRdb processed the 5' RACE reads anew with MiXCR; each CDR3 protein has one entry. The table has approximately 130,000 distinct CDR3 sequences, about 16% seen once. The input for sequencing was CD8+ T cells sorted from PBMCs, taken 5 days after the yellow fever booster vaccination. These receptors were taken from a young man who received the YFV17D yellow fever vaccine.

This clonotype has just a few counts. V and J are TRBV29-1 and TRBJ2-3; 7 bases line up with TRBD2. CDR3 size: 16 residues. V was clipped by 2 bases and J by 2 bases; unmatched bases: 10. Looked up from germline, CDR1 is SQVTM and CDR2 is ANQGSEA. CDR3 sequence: CSVESGLGLLTDTQYF. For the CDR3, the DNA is TGCAGCGTTGAATCGGGGCTGGGACTACTCACAGATACGCAGTATTTT.

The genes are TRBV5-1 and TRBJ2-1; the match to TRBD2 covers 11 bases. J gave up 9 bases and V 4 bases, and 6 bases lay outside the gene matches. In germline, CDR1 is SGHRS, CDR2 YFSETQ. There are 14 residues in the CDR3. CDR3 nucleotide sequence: TGCGCCAGCAGCGCGACTAGCGGGGCGCCTGAGCAGTTCTTC. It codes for CASSATSGAPEQFF.

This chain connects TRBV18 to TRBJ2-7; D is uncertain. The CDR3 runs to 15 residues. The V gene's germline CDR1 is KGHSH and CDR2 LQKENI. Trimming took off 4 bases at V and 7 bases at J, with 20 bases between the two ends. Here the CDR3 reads CASSQGTEWFREQYV. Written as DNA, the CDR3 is TGTGCCAGCTCACAAGGAACAGAGTGGTTCAGGGAGCAGTACGTC.

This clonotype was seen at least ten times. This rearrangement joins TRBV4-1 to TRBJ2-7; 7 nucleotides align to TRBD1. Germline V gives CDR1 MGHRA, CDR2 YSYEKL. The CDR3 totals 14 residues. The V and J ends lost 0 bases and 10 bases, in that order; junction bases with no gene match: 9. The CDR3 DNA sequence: TGCGCCAGCAGCCAAGATGTAGGGACAGTCGACCAGTACGTC. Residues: CASSQDVGTVDQYV.

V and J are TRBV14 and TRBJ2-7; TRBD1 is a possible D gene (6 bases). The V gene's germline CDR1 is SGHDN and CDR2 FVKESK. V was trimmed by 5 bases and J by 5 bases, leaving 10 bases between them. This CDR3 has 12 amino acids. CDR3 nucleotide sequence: TGTGCCAGCAGCGACAGGTCCCACGAGCAGTACTTC. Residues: CASSDRSHEQYF.

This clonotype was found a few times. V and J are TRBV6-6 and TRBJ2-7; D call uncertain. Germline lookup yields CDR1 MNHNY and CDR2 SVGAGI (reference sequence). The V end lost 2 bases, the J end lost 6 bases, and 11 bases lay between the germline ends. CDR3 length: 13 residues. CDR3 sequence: CASSYRSAGEQYV. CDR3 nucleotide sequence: TGTGCCAGCAGTTACCGATCAGCTGGCGAGCAGTACGTC.

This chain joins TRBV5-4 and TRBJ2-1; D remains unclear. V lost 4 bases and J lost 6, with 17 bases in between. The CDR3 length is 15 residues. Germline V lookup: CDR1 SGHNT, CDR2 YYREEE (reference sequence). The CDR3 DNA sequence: TGTGCCAGCAGCGGGATAAATTCACTAATCAATGAGCAGTTCTTC. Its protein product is CASSGINSLINEQFF.

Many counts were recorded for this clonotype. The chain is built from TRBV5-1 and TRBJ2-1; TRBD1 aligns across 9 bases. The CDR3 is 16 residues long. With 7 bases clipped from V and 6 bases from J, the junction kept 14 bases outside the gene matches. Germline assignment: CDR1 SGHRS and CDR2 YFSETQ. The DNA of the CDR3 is TGCGCCAGCGGGACGCACCCGGGACAGGGTAGCAATGAGCAGTTCTTC. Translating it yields CASGTHPGQGSNEQFF.

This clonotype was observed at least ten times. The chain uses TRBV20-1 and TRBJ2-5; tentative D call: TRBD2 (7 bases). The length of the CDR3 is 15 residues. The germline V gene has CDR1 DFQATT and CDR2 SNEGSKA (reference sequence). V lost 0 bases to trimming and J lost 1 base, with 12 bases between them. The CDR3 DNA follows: TGCAGTGCTAGAGATCTGAGGGGGGGCCAAGAGACCCAGTACTTC. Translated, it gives CSARDLRGGQETQYF.

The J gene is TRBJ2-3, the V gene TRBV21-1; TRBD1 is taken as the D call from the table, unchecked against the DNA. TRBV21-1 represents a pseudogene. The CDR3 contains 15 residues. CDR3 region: CASSKGWDSTDTQYF. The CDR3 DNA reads TGTGCCAGCAGCAAAGGGTGGGACAGCACAGATACGCAGTATTTT.

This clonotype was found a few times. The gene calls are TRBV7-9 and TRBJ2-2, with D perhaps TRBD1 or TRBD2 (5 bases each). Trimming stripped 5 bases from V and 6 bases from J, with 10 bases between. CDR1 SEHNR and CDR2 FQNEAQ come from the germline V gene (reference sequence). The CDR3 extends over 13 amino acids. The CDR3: CASSIGAPGELFF. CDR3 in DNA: TGTGCCAGCAGCATCGGGGCACCCGGGGAGCTGTTTTTT.

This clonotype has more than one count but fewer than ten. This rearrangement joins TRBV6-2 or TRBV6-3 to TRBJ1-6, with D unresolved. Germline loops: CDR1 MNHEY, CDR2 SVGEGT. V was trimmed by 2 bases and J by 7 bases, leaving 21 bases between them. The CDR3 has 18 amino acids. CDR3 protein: CASSYRRVLRPGNSPLHF. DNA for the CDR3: TGTGCCAGCAGTTACCGAAGGGTTCTACGTCCGGGAAATTCACCCCTCCACTTT.

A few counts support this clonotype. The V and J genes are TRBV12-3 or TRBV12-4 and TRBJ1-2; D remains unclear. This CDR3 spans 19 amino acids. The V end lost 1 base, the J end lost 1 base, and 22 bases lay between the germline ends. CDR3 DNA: TGTGCCAGCAGTTTAGAGTCGTTCAGAGAGGGAGCCCATAACTATGGCTACACCTTC. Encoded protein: CASSLESFREGAHNYGYTF.

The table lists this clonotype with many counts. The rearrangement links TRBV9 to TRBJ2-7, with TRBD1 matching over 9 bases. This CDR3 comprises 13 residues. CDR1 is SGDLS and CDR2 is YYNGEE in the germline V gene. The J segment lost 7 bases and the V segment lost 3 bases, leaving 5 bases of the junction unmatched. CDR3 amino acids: CASSAYGTGEQYF. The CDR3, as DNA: TGTGCCAGCAGCGCATACGGGACAGGGGAGCAGTACTTC. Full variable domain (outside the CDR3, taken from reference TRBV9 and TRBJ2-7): DSGVTQTPKHLITATGQRVTLRCSPRSGDLSVYWYQQSLDQGLQFLIQYYNGEERAKGNILERFSAQQFPDLHSELNLSSLELGDSALYFCASSAYGTGEQYFGPGTRLTVT.

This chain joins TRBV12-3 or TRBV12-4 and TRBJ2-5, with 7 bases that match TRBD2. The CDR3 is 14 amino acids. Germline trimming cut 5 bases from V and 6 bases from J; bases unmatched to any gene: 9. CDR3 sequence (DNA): TGTGCCAGCAGTCCACCGGGAGGCGGGAAGACCCAGTACTTC. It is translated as CASSPPGGGKTQYF.

The CDR3 loop is CASGGTASYEQYF. In nucleotides, the CDR3 is TGTGCTAGTGGTGGGACGGCCTCCTACGAGCAGTACTTC. The rearrangement uses TRBV12-5 and TRBJ2-7; D might be TRBD1 or TRBD2, each matching 5 bases. The CDR3 consists of 13 residues. Deletions cut 5 bases from V and 0 bases from J, with 8 bases between. Germline V gene lookup returns CDR1 LGHNT and CDR2 FRNRAP.

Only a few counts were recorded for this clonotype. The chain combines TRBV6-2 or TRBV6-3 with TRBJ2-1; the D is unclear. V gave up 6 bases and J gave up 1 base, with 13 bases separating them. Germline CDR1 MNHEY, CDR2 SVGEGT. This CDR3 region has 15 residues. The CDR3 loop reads CASSTRLMSYNEQFF. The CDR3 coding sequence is TGTGCCAGCAGCACCAGATTGATGTCCTACAATGAGCAGTTCTTC.

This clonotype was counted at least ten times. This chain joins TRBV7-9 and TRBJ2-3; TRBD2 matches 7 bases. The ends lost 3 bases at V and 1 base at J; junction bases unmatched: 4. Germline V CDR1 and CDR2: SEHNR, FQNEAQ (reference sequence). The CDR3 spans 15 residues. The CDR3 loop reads CASSLAGAGTDTQYF. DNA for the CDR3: TGTGCCAGCAGCTTGGCGGGAGCTGGCACAGATACGCAGTATTTT.

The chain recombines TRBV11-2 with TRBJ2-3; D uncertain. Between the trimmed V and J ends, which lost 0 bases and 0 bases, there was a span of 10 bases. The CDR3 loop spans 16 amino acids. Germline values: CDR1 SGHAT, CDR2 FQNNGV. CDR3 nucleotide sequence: TGTGCCAGCAGCTTAGAGTTAGGATTTAGCACAGATACGCAGTATTTT. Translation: CASSLELGFSTDTQYF. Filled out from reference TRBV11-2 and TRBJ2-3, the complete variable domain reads EAGVAQSPRYKIIEKRQSVAFWCNPISGHATLYWYQQILGQGPKLLIQFQNNGVVDDSQLPKDRFSAERLKGVDSTLKIQPAKLEDSAVYLCASSLELGFSTDTQYFGPGTRLTVL.

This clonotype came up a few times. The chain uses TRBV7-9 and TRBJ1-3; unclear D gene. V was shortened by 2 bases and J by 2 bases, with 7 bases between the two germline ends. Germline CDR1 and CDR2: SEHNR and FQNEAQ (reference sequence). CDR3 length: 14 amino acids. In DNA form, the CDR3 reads TGTGCCAGCAGCTTAAGAGGGCCTGGAAACACCATATATTTT. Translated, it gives CASSLRGPGNTIYF.

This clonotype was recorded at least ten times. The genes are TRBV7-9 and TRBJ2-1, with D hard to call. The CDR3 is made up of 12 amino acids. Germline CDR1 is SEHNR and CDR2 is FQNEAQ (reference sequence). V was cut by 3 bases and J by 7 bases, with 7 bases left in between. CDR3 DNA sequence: TGTGCCAGCAGCTTTTCCCTGAATGAGCAGTTCTTC. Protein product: CASSFSLNEQFF.